Presented here are 10 T cell receptor beta chains from one specimen sequenced in a study of cytomegalovirus exposure and HLA in healthy donors. It was with 60 Vbeta and 13 Jbeta primers that the PCR ran. The method was immunoSEQ multiplex PCR; TCRdb's version includes in-frame clones alone and lacks a portion of them. The table has 100,000 to 150,000 clones, about two thirds seen once; the top ten hold about 4.5%. The sequencing sample was made of PBMCs. The receptor set was obtained from a man aged 55 to 70 in good health and CMV-seropositive.

J is TRBJ1-2 and V is TRBV9; the D is unclear. Germline V gives CDR1 SGDLS, CDR2 YYNGEE. The CDR3 has 15 residues. V gave up 0 bases and J gave up 0 bases, with 9 bases separating them. CDR3 nucleotide sequence: TGTGCCAGCAGCGTAGATACGCTAACTAACTATGGCTACACCTTC. It yields the protein CASSVDTLTNYGYTF.

For the CDR3, the DNA is TGCGCCAGCAGCCACCCTGTAGACAGGGTCGCCGGGGAGCTGTTTTTT. Translated: CASSHPVDRVAGELFF. The genes are TRBV4-1 and TRBJ2-2, with 7 positions matching TRBD1. The CDR3 is 16 amino acids. Germline V lookup: CDR1 MGHRA, CDR2 YSYEKL. The V gene end was trimmed by 3 bases and the J gene end by 6 bases; junction bases not matched to a gene: 10.

The chain joins TRBV5-8 to TRBJ1-1; 11 bases agree with TRBD1. The length of the CDR3 is 16 residues. V trimming: 0 bases; J trimming: 3 bases; junction bases outside the gene matches: 4. Germline values: CDR1 SGHTS, CDR2 YDEGEE. The CDR3 spells CASSLGTGGYDTEAFF. The CDR3 DNA sequence: TGTGCCAGCAGCTTGGGGACAGGGGGCTACGACACTGAAGCTTTCTTT.

Turning to this clone: The identical CDR3 is also encoded by other nucleotide sequences in the sample. This chain uses TRBV7-8 with TRBJ2-7, with 8 bases identical to TRBD1. Germline V lookup: CDR1 SGHVS, CDR2 FQNEAQ. The CDR3 is 13 residues long. The ends lost 3 bases at V and 6 bases at J; junction bases unmatched: 4. CDR3 region: CASSFGTGGEQYF. The CDR3 nucleotides are TGTGCCAGCAGCTTCGGGACAGGAGGCGAGCAGTACTTC.

This clone was observed a few times. The rearrangement links TRBV6-1 to TRBJ2-5; 9 bases fit TRBD1. The germline gives CDR1 MNHNS, CDR2 SASEGT. The CDR3 runs to 15 residues. The V segment lost 6 bases and the J segment 5 bases; nucleotides outside the gene matches: 10. The CDR3 loop is CASRLRQGVGETQYF. Written as DNA, the CDR3 is TGTGCCAGCAGGCTAAGACAGGGGGTGGGGGAGACCCAGTACTTC.

The gene calls are TRBV27 and TRBJ2-2; 7 bases match TRBD2. The CDR3 has 13 amino acids. Losses at the gene ends were 7 bases for V and 7 bases for J; bases not matched to a gene: 6. Germline CDR1 is MNHEY and CDR2 is SMNVEV (reference sequence). The CDR3 here is CASNRGGFGELFF. CDR3 bases: TGTGCCAGCAACCGCGGGGGTTTCGGGGAGCTGTTTTTT.

This rearrangement joins TRBV5-1 to TRBJ2-3, with 7 bases matching TRBD2. Germline CDR1 reads SGHRS; CDR2 reads YFSETQ. CDR3 size: 14 residues. V trimming: 3 bases; J trimming: 3 bases; junction bases outside the gene matches: 4. The CDR3 region is CASSSGTITDTQYF. In nucleotides, the CDR3 is TGCGCCAGCAGCTCTGGGACTATTACAGATACGCAGTATTTT.

This clone has more than one count but fewer than ten. This rearrangement joins TRBV9 to TRBJ2-5, with 9 bases lining up with TRBD2. With V trimmed by 4 bases and J by 1 base, 11 bases remained unmatched. CDR1 SGDLS and CDR2 YYNGEE come from the germline V gene. This CDR3 has 17 amino acids. The CDR3 here is CASSTGRGGAGQETQYF. CDR3 bases: TGTGCCAGCAGCACGGGGCGGGGGGGGGCGGGCCAAGAGACCCAGTACTTC.

This sequence joins TRBV19 and TRBJ1-3, with D hard to call. CDR1 is LNHDA, CDR2 SQIVND, per germline (reference sequence). This CDR3 is 15 amino acids long. V gave up 8 bases and J gave up 0 bases, with 14 bases separating them. CDR3 DNA sequence: TGTGCCAGTGCAACAGTGGGCCTCTCTGGAAACACCATATATTTT. It codes for CASATVGLSGNTIYF. Full variable domain (missing parts from reference TRBV19 and TRBJ1-3): DGGITQSPKYLFRKEGQNVTLSCEQNLNHDAMYWYRQDPGQGLRLIYYSQIVNDFQKGDIAEGYSVSREKKESFPLTVTSAQKNPTAFYLCASATVGLSGNTIYFGEGSWLTVV.

The chain is built from TRBV7-8 and TRBJ2-7, with 7 bases lining up with TRBD1. The ends lost 6 bases at V and 2 bases at J; junction bases unmatched: 7. The CDR3 covers 14 residues. The V gene's germline CDR1 is SGHVS and CDR2 FQNEAQ. As DNA, the CDR3 is TGTGCCAGCAGTATACAGGGGCTTGCCTACGAGCAGTACTTC. It yields the protein CASSIQGLAYEQYF.